These 17 T cell receptor beta chains originate from one sample sequenced in a study of cytomegalovirus exposure and HLA in healthy donors. Repertoires were generated with immunoSEQ multiplex PCR, while TCRdb's copy carries only in-frame clones and drops some. The sample contains 160,000 or so clones, approximately 86% of which appear only once. Sequences were obtained from PBMCs. These TCRs come from a man younger than 35 in good health and CMV-seropositive.

V and J are TRBV27 and TRBJ1-6; D is unclear. Trimming removed 7 bases at V and 0 bases at J, with 19 bases between. The CDR3 length is 18 residues. Germline V gene sequence: CDR1 MNHEY, CDR2 SMNVEV (reference sequence). Here the CDR3 DNA reads TGTGCCAGCATGGCCTTTTCCCCGGGAAGCTCCTATAATTCACCCCTCCACTTT. Translating it yields CASMAFSPGSSYNSPLHF.

The V and J genes are TRBV29-1 and TRBJ1-1; D unresolved. Germline V gene data show CDR1 as SQVTM and CDR2 as ANQGSEA. The V end was cut by 7 bases, the J end by 0 bases, with 15 bases between. The CDR3 runs to 14 residues. The CDR3 sequence: CSAFFSVLNTEAFF. As DNA, the CDR3 is TGCAGCGCCTTCTTTTCAGTGTTGAACACTGAAGCTTTCTTT.

The V call is TRBV5-6, the J call TRBJ2-7, with TRBD2 matching 11 bases. Losses at the gene ends were 2 bases for V and 7 bases for J; bases not matched to a gene: 5. Per germline, CDR1 SGHDT and CDR2 YYEEEE. The CDR3 has 14 residues. The CDR3 here is CASSFYVAGGEQYF. The CDR3 region has the DNA TGTGCCAGCAGCTTTTACGTAGCGGGAGGGGAGCAGTACTTC.

The chain employs TRBV27 and TRBJ1-4; D perhaps matches TRBD1 (6 bases). The V gene lost 4 bases and the J gene lost 5 bases, with 11 bases spanning the gap. The CDR3 covers 14 residues. Germline CDR1 MNHEY, CDR2 SMNVEV (reference sequence). CDR3 sequence reads: CASSSGQLNEKLFF. The CDR3 DNA reads as TGTGCCAGCAGTTCAGGACAGTTAAATGAAAAACTGTTTTTT.

The J gene is TRBJ1-1, the V gene TRBV7-8, with 10 bases aligning to TRBD1. The CDR3 has 13 amino acids. Germline CDR1 reads SGHVS; CDR2 reads FQNEAQ. V shed 3 bases, J shed 10 bases, and the junction held 5 bases outside the gene matches. CDR3 amino acids: CASSFGQGGSAFF. In nucleotides, the CDR3 is TGTGCCAGCAGCTTTGGACAGGGGGGTTCAGCTTTCTTT.

CDR3 DNA sequence: TGTGCCAGCAGCTTGTTCGCTAGATCCCGGAACCTTGGAGAGACCCAGTACTTC. It encodes CASSLFARSRNLGETQYF. The rearrangement joins TRBV11-2 to TRBJ2-5; D ambiguous. Trimming left V 3 bases short and J 4 bases short, with 24 bases between. Germline-derived CDR1 and CDR2 are SGHAT and FQNNGV. The CDR3 totals 18 residues.

This clone was seen a handful of times. The V and J genes are TRBV5-4 and TRBJ1-6; 9 bases align to TRBD1. The germline V gene has CDR1 SGHNT and CDR2 YYREEE (reference sequence). J was trimmed by 10 bases and V by 2 bases; bases with no gene match: 13. The CDR3 contains 17 residues. The CDR3 DNA is TGTGCCAGCAGCTTATCACCGTGGGGGGACAGGGACTCACCCCTCCACTTT. This sequence encodes CASSLSPWGDRDSPLHF.

The J gene is TRBJ1-2, the V gene TRBV6-1; D perhaps matches TRBD1 (6 bases). This CDR3 is 13 amino acids long. V dropped 6 bases and J dropped 4 bases, with 12 bases sitting between them. Germline CDR1 reads MNHNS; CDR2 reads SASEGT. This CDR3 reads CASSRDRSYGYTF. CDR3 bases: TGTGCCAGCAGCCGAGACAGGTCCTATGGCTACACCTTC.

V usage is TRBV6-6 and J usage is TRBJ2-1, with D tentatively TRBD2 (6 bases). From germline, CDR1 is MNHNY and CDR2 SVGAGI (reference sequence). Trimming removed 6 bases from V and 9 bases from J, with 24 bases in between. CDR3 size: 16 residues. As DNA, the CDR3 is TGTGCCAGCAGCCGCCGGCCTTCAACCGGAGCGGGTGAGCAGTTCTTC. It codes for CASSRRPSTGAGEQFF.

V gene TRBV20-1 combines with J gene TRBJ1-1; D is unresolved. The length of the CDR3 is 11 residues. CDR1 is DFQATT, CDR2 SNEGSKA, per germline (reference sequence). In DNA, the CDR3 is TGCAGCCCGAATTGGTGGCCTGAAGCTTTCTTT. Translated: CSPNWWPEAFF.

This rearrangement joins TRBV5-4 to TRBJ1-3; D not certain. The CDR3 spans 14 residues. Germline lookup yields CDR1 SGHNT and CDR2 YYREEE (reference sequence). The V gene lost 0 bases and the J gene lost 0 bases, with 4 bases spanning the gap. CDR3 sequence (DNA): TGTGCCAGCAGCTTGGCCAGCTCTGGAAACACCATATATTTT. Protein product: CASSLASSGNTIYF.

The chain couples TRBV7-2 to TRBJ2-1; TRBD2 aligns across 7 bases. J lost 7 bases, V lost 2 bases, and 2 bases had no gene match. Germline CDR1 is SGHTA and CDR2 is FQGNSA. This CDR3 region has 13 residues. CDR3 residues: CASSLRLANEQFF. Written as DNA, the CDR3 is TGTGCCAGCAGCTTAAGACTAGCTAATGAGCAGTTCTTC.

As regards this clone: The same CDR3 arises from other DNA sequences in this sample as well. V usage is TRBV5-1 and J usage is TRBJ2-1; 8 bases are shared with TRBD2. Germline V gene data show CDR1 as SGHRS and CDR2 as YFSETQ. J lost 6 bases, V lost 0 bases, and 2 bases had no gene match. The CDR3 covers 14 residues. The chain's CDR3 is CASSLGGGPNEQFF. CDR3 in DNA: TGCGCCAGCAGCTTGGGCGGGGGGCCCAATGAGCAGTTCTTC.

Worth noting for this clone: Its ends do not fully match the called genes, so a read error is possible. The chain joins TRBV7-7 to TRBJ1-5; no reliable D call. The CDR3 length is 14 residues. Germline values: CDR1 SSHAT, CDR2 FNYEAQ (reference sequence). CDR3 bases: TGTGCTAGCAGCTTATTTATTCCGTATCAGCCCCAGCATTTT. This sequence encodes CASSLFIPYQPQHF.

The chain recombines TRBV27 with TRBJ2-7; 8 bases line up with TRBD2. The V segment lost 4 bases and the J segment 4 bases; nucleotides outside the gene matches: 9. Germline V gives CDR1 MNHEY, CDR2 SMNVEV (reference sequence). The CDR3 loop spans 15 amino acids. The CDR3 protein is CASSSGLSGSYEQYF. In DNA form, the CDR3 reads TGTGCCAGCAGTTCCGGTCTCAGCGGGAGTTACGAGCAGTACTTC.

This chain joins TRBV14 and TRBJ2-5, with D possibly TRBD2 on 7 matching bases. CDR3 length: 15 residues. CDR1 and CDR2 from the germline V gene are SGHDN and FVKESK. V lost 1 base and J lost 4, with 13 bases in between. The CDR3, as DNA: TGTGCCAGCAGCCAAGCAGGGGAGGGACGAGAGACCCAGTACTTC. Its protein is CASSQAGEGRETQYF. Looking up the rest from reference TRBV14 and TRBJ2-5 gives the full variable domain: EAGVTQFPSHSVIEKGQTVTLRCDPISGHDNLYWYRRVMGKEIKFLLHFVKESKQDESGMPNNRFLAERTGGTYSTLKVQPAELEDSGVYFCASSQAGEGRETQYFGPGTRLLVL.

J is TRBJ2-2 and V is TRBV9; 16 bases map to TRBD2. The CDR3 has 17 residues. The J segment lost 4 bases and the V segment lost 4 bases, leaving 4 bases of the junction unmatched. CDR1 SGDLS and CDR2 YYNGEE come from the germline V gene. CDR3 loop: CASSIGTSGGGTGELFF. The CDR3 nucleotides are TGTGCCAGCAGCATCGGGACTAGCGGGGGGGGCACCGGGGAGCTGTTTTTT. Combining the CDR3 with reference TRBV9 and TRBJ2-2 gives the whole variable domain DSGVTQTPKHLITATGQRVTLRCSPRSGDLSVYWYQQSLDQGLQFLIQYYNGEERAKGNILERFSAQQFPDLHSELNLSSLELGDSALYFCASSIGTSGGGTGELFFGEGSRLTVL.